This TCR beta chain was obtained from a study of beta chain features in type 1 diabetes. Whole-study context: Fewer than 140,000,000 sorted cells were examined across all samples. Study-level results: TCRB CDR3 length was moderately but significantly reduced in all four CD4+ subsets of Type 1 diabetes patients. Among patients, naive, central memory and Treg TCRB repertoires appeared more similar than among healthy donors.

Investigators reverse transcribed all isolated RNA, so they sequenced expressed TCRB transcripts. Regulatory, naive and central memory T cell samples averaged roughly 3.5 million reads. Clones were sequenced by immunoSEQ multiplex PCR, and TCRdb holds only the in-frame ones, with some missing. This table has about 640,000 clones, 9.5% to 15% appearing once. With 0 bases removed from V and 4 bases from J, the gap between germline ends came to 16 bases. This CDR3 spans 16 amino acids. The germline gives CDR1 SGDLS, CDR2 YYNGEE. Central memory, naive, regulatory and stem cell-like memory CD4+ cells were sorted by CD45RO/CCR7/CD25/CD127/CD95/CD27. As for this clone: What it recognizes is unknown.

The origin of this receptor is a man aged 30 to 39 with type 1 diabetes. Source material: naive CD4+ T cells from blood. V and J are TRBV9 and TRBJ2-5, with TRBD2 as a possible D gene (6 bases). CDR3 DNA sequence: TGTGCCAGCAGCGTAGGGTCTAGCGACCGGTTAGAGACCCAGTACTTC. Protein sequence: CASSVGSSDRLETQYF. Combining the CDR3 with reference TRBV9 and TRBJ2-5 gives the whole variable domain DSGVTQTPKHLITATGQRVTLRCSPRSGDLSVYWYQQSLDQGLQFLIQYYNGEERAKGNILERFSAQQFPDLHSELNLSSLELGDSALYFCASSVGSSDRLETQYFGPGTRLLVL.